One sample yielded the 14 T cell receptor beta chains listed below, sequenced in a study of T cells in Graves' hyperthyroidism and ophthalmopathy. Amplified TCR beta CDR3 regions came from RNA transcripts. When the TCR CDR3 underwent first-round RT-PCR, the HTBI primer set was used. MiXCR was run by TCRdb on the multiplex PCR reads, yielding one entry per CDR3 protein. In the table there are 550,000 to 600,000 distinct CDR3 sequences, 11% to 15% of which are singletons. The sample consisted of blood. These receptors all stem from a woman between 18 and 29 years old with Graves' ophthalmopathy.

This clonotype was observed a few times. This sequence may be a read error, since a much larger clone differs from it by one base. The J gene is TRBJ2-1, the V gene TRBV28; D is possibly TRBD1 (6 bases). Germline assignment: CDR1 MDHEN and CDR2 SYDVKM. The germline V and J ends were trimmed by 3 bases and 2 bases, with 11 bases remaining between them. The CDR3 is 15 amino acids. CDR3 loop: CASSFEQGTYNEQFF. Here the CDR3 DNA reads TGTGCCAGCAGTTTCGAACAGGGTACCTACAATGAGCAGTTCTTC.

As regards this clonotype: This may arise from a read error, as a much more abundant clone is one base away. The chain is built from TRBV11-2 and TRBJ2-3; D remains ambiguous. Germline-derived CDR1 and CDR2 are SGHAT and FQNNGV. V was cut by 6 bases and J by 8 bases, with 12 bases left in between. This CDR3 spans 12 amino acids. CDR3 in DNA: TGTGCCAGCAGTCCTGCCCCAGGTACGCAGTATTTT. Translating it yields CASSPAPGTQYF.

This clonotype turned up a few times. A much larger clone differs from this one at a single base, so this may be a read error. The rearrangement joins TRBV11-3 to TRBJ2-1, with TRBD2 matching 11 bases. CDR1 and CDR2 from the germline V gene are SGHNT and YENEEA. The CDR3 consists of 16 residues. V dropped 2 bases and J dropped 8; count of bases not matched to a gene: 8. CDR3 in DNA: TGTGCCAGCAGCTTAATGGGACTAGCGGCAGTCTATGAGCAGTTCTTC. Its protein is CASSLMGLAAVYEQFF.

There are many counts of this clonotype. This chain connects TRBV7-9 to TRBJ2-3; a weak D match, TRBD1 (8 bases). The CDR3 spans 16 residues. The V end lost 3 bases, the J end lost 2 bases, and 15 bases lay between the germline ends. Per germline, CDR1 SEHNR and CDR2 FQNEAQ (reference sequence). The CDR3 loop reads CASSFWTGTTTDTQYF. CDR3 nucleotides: TGTGCCAGCAGCTTTTGGACAGGGACTACCACAGATACGCAGTATTTT.

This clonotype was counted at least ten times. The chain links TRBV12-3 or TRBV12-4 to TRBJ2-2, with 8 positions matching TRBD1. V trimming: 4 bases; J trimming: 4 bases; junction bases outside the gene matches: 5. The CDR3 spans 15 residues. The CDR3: CASSSGDRSTGELFF. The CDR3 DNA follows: TGTGCCAGCAGTTCCGGGGACAGGTCCACCGGGGAGCTGTTTTTT.

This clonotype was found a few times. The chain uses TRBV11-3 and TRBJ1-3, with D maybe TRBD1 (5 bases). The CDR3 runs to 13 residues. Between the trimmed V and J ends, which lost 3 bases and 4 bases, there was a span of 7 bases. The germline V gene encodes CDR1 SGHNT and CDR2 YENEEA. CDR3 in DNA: TGTGCCAGCAGCTTCGGACAAGGAAACACCATATATTTT. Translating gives CASSFGQGNTIYF.

In nucleotides, the CDR3 is TGTGCCAGCAGCCAAGAGGCCGCTAGCTATGGCTACACCTTC. Encoded protein: CASSQEAASYGYTF. The rearrangement joins TRBV3-1 to TRBJ1-2; D gene uncertain. The germline V gene encodes CDR1 LGHDT and CDR2 YNNKEL (reference sequence). The CDR3 length is 14 residues. Deletions cut 0 bases from V and 4 bases from J, with 9 bases between.

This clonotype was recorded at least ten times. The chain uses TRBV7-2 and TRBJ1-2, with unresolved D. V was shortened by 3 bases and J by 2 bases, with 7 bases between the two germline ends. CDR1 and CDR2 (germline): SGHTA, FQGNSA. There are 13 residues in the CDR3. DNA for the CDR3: TGTGCCAGCAGCTTCGACTGGAACTATGGCTACACCTTC. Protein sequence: CASSFDWNYGYTF. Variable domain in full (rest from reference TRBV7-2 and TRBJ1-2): GAGVSQSPSNKVTEKGKDVELRCDPISGHTALYWYRQSLGQGLEFLIYFQGNSAPDKSGLPSDRFSAERTGGSVSTLTIQRTQQEDSAVYLCASSFDWNYGYTFGSGTRLTVV.

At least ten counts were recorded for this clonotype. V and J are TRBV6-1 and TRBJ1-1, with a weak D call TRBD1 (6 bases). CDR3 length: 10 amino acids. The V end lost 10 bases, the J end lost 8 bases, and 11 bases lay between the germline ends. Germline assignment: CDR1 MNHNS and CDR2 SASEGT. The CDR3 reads CATSGTEAFF. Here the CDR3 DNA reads TGTGCCACCTCCGGGACAGAAGCTTTCTTT.

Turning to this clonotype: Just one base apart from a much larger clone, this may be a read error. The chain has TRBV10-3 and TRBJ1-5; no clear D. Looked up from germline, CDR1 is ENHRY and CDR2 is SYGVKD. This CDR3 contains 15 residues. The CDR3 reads CAISEGLNSSQPQHF. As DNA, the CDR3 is TGTGCCATCAGTGAAGGTTTGAATAGCAGTCAGCCCCAGCATTTT.

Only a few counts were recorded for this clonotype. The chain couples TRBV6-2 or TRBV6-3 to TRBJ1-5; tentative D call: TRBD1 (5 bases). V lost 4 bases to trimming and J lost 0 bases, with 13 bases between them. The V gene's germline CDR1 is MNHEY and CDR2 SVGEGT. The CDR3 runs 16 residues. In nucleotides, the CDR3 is TGTGCCAGCAGTTTCCTCAGGGACTATAGCAATCAGCCCCAGCATTTT. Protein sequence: CASSFLRDYSNQPQHF.

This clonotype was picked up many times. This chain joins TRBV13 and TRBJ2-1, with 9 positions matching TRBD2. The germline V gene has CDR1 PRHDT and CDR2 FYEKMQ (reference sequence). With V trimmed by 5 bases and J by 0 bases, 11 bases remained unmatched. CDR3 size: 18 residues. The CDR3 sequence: CASSLLAGLAPSYNEQFF. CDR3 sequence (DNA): TGTGCCAGCAGCCTACTAGCGGGCTTAGCCCCCTCCTACAATGAGCAGTTCTTC.

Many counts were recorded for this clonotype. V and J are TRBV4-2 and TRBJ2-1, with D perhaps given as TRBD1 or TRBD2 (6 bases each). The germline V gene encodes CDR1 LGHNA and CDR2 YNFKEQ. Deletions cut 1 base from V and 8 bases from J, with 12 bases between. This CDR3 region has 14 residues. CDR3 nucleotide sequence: TGTGCCAGCAGCCAAGGCCCGAGGGGGGATGAGCAGTTCTTC. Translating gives CASSQGPRGDEQFF.

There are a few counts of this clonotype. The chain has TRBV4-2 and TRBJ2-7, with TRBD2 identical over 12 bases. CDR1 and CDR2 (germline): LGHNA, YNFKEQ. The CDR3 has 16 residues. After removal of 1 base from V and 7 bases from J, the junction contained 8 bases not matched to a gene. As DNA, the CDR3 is TGTGCCAGCAGCCAAGTTCAGAGACTAGCGGGAGAAGAGCAGTACTTC. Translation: CASSQVQRLAGEEQYF.